This T cell receptor (beta chain) was captured by sequencing in a study of vaccination and CD4 T cells after COVID-19. About the study: Stimulation used overlapping spike peptides from SARS-CoV-2, HCoV-NL63, HCoV-OC43 and HCoV-229E.

This clonotype was found a few times. Its specificity is unknown. Germline-derived CDR1 and CDR2 are SGHTA and FQGNSA. The CDR3 is made up of 15 amino acids. V was pared by 3 bases and J by 4 bases, with 7 bases of the junction left unmatched. The Oncomine TCR Beta short-read assay was what sequenced the DNA obtained from cultured CD4+ T cells. In TCRdb, the PCR reads were re-called with MiXCR into one record per CDR3 protein. The table lists 10,000 to 13,000 distinct CDR3 sequences, about 38% of them singletons. Treatment: approximately 9-day PBMC culture with coronavirus spike peptide pools or control peptides (ViraFEST assay).

Sequenced here: CD4+ T cells from blood, cultured in vitro, sampled after SARS-CoV-2 vaccination. The V and J genes are TRBV7-2 and TRBJ2-7, with TRBD2 matching over 9 bases. The clonotype was recovered from a human donor who had recovered from COVID-19. DNA for the CDR3: TGTGCCAGCAGCTTCCAACTAGCGGGCGCTTACGAGCAGTACTTC. Protein product: CASSFQLAGAYEQYF. The full variable domain, in which reference TRBV7-2 and TRBJ2-7 provide the parts outside the CDR3, is GAGVSQSPSNKVTEKGKDVELRCDPISGHTALYWYRQSLGQGLEFLIYFQGNSAPDKSGLPSDRFSAERTGGSVSTLTIQRTQQEDSAVYLCASSFQLAGAYEQYFGPGTRLTVT.